Each of the 26 T cell receptor beta chains below was sequenced from the same sample in a study of response to subunit inactivated influenza vaccine. TCRdb processed the RT-PCR reads anew with MiXCR; each CDR3 protein has one entry. The sample yields hundreds of thousands of distinct CDR3 sequences, about 15% seen once. Sample: PBMCs from blood, taken 14 to 15 days before vaccination. Every receptor here comes from a man between 45 and 60 years old who received an inactivated influenza vaccine.

This clonotype was detected a few times. The chain links TRBV4-1 to TRBJ2-5, with D perhaps TRBD2 (6 bases). This CDR3 has 14 residues. V lost 2 bases and J lost 5, with 12 bases in between. Germline CDR1 is MGHRA and CDR2 is YSYEKL. CDR3 amino acids: CASSQRDFSETQYF. DNA for the CDR3: TGCGCCAGCAGCCAACGGGACTTCTCGGAGACCCAGTACTTC.

This clonotype showed up just a few times. The chain combines TRBV6-6 with TRBJ1-1; D is possibly TRBD1 (6 bases). V was pared by 10 bases and J by 0 bases, with 12 bases between. CDR1 MNHNY and CDR2 SVGAGI come from the germline V gene (reference sequence). The CDR3 runs to 13 residues. The CDR3 is CATRGHLNTEAFF. The CDR3 DNA sequence: TGTGCCACCAGGGGACACTTGAACACTGAAGCTTTCTTT.

This chain uses TRBV20-1 with TRBJ2-5; perhaps TRBD1 as D (6 bases). The germline CDR1 and CDR2 sequences are DFQATT and SNEGSKA (reference sequence). The CDR3 is made up of 14 amino acids. V gave up 3 bases and J gave up 2 bases, with 13 bases separating them. In nucleotides, the CDR3 is TGCAGTGCTAGCTTGGTGAGGGGGCAAGAGACCCAGTACTTC. Translation gives CSASLVRGQETQYF.

This clonotype was seen more than once but under ten times. This sequence joins TRBV20-1 and TRBJ2-5; D not resolved. The CDR3 contains 13 residues. Germline CDR1 DFQATT, CDR2 SNEGSKA (reference sequence). Trimming removed 4 bases at V and 5 bases at J, with 14 bases between. The CDR3 spells CSAMGPVGETQYF. The CDR3 nucleotides are TGCAGTGCTATGGGCCCGGTGGGGGAGACCCAGTACTTC.

In its sample, this clonotype was seen a few times. This chain links TRBV5-6 with TRBJ1-2, with a tentative D call TRBD1 (5 bases). The ends were cut back, 4 bases at V and 6 bases at J, with 16 bases in the middle. Germline loops: CDR1 SGHDT, CDR2 YYEEEE. The CDR3 extends over 14 amino acids. Here the CDR3 DNA reads TGTGCCAGCAGCCTGGGACGGGCCCATGATGGCTACACCTTC. Translating gives CASSLGRAHDGYTF.

The chain is built from TRBV19 and TRBJ2-1; 10 nucleotides agree with TRBD2. With 7 bases clipped from V and 6 bases from J, the junction kept 9 bases outside the gene matches. Germline assignment: CDR1 LNHDA and CDR2 SQIVND (reference sequence). CDR3 length equals 15 residues. The chain's CDR3 is CASNKAGGRINEQFF. The CDR3 nucleotides read TGTGCCAGTAATAAAGCGGGGGGGCGGATCAATGAGCAGTTCTTC.

The CDR3 sequence: CASSLQGPPYEQYF. The CDR3 coding sequence is TGTGCCAGCAGCTTACAGGGGCCACCCTACGAGCAGTACTTC. The chain has TRBV7-2 and TRBJ2-7; tentative D call: TRBD1 (6 bases). This CDR3 spans 14 amino acids. Trimming cost V 2 bases and J 2 bases, with 10 bases left between them. CDR1 and CDR2 from the germline V gene are SGHTA and FQGNSA.

The chain is built from TRBV27 and TRBJ2-7, with unresolved D. Per the germline V gene, CDR1 is MNHEY and CDR2 is SMNVEV (reference sequence). The ends were cut back, 4 bases at V and 1 base at J, with 17 bases in the middle. This CDR3 is 16 amino acids long. CDR3 sequence reads: CASSSRLGRRSYEQYF. In DNA form, the CDR3 reads TGTGCCAGCAGTTCACGACTGGGAAGGAGATCCTACGAGCAGTACTTC.

The chain combines TRBV10-3 with TRBJ1-2; no clear D gene. Germline assignment: CDR1 ENHRY and CDR2 SYGVKD. Trimming left V 3 bases short and J 1 base short, with 12 bases between. The CDR3 runs to 15 residues. The CDR3 coding sequence is TGTGCCATCAGTGACCCGGGGAAAGGTAACTATGGCTACACCTTC. It encodes CAISDPGKGNYGYTF.

CDR3 residues: CASSPYRVHEQYF. The CDR3 nucleotides read TGTGCCAGCAGTCCGTACAGGGTCCACGAGCAGTACTTC. The rearrangement joins TRBV12-3 or TRBV12-4 to TRBJ2-7; tentative D call: TRBD1 (6 bases). With 5 bases removed from V and 5 bases from J, the gap between germline ends came to 13 bases. The CDR3 consists of 13 residues.

In this sample, this clonotype turned up a few times. The V gene is TRBV20-1, the J gene TRBJ1-5, with D maybe TRBD1 (5 bases). CDR1 is DFQATT, CDR2 SNEGSKA, per germline (reference sequence). The length of the CDR3 is 15 residues. V dropped 0 bases and J dropped 4 bases, with 13 bases sitting between them. This CDR3 reads CSARDVTVNNQPQHF. In DNA form, the CDR3 reads TGCAGTGCTAGAGATGTGACAGTAAATAATCAGCCCCAGCATTTT.

This chain uses TRBV7-3 with TRBJ2-5; D remains ambiguous. This CDR3 contains 13 residues. V lost 5 bases, J lost 5 bases, and 12 bases lay in between. Germline lookup yields CDR1 SGHTA and CDR2 FQGTGA. The CDR3 DNA sequence: TGTGCCAGCAGCGCTACAGTGTCGGAGACCCAGTACTTC. This translates into CASSATVSETQYF.

This clonotype showed up just a few times. The chain is built from TRBV6-5 and TRBJ1-3; D is unresolved. The CDR3 runs 15 residues. V lost 5 bases to trimming and J lost 0 bases, with 11 bases between them. Germline loops: CDR1 MNHEY, CDR2 SVGAGI. The CDR3 here is CASSTRRNSGNTIYF. CDR3 in DNA: TGTGCCAGCAGTACCCGACGGAACTCTGGAAACACCATATATTTT.

This clonotype was counted between two and nine times. The rearrangement links TRBV4-3 to TRBJ2-1, with 10 bases that match TRBD1. The germline V gene encodes CDR1 LGHNA and CDR2 YSLEER. V lost 5 bases and J lost 7; bases outside the gene matches: 11. The CDR3 covers 16 residues. CDR3 amino acids: CASSNVLTGGRNEQFF. For the CDR3, the DNA is TGCGCCAGCAGCAATGTATTGACAGGGGGCCGAAATGAGCAGTTCTTC.

This clonotype was picked up many times. This rearrangement joins TRBV24-1 to TRBJ2-7; unclear D gene. The germline gives CDR1 KGHDR, CDR2 SFDVKD. Between the trimmed V and J ends, which lost 3 bases and 7 bases, there was a span of 12 bases. The CDR3 is 13 amino acids. The CDR3 region is CATSDPPLGEQYF. CDR3 nucleotide sequence: TGTGCCACCAGTGATCCTCCATTGGGTGAGCAGTACTTC.

This clonotype was detected a few times. The V and J genes are TRBV7-9 and TRBJ2-2, with D maybe TRBD1 (6 bases). Trimming took off 4 bases at V and 4 bases at J, with 10 bases between the two ends. The germline V gene encodes CDR1 SEHNR and CDR2 FQNEAQ (reference sequence). This CDR3 region has 14 residues. CDR3 sequence reads: CASSSTGITGELFF. For the CDR3, the DNA is TGTGCCAGCAGCTCAACAGGGATCACCGGGGAGCTGTTTTTT. Looking up the rest from reference TRBV7-9 and TRBJ2-2 gives the full variable domain: DTGVSQNPRHKITKRGQNVTFRCDPISEHNRLYWYRQTLGQGPEFLTYFQNEAQLEKSRLLSDRFSAERPKGSFSTLEIQRTEQGDSAMYLCASSSTGITGELFFGEGSRLTVL.

This clonotype came up once. The V and J genes are TRBV5-4 and TRBJ2-7, with 8 bases identical to TRBD1. Germline-derived CDR1 and CDR2 are SGHNT and YYREEE (reference sequence). The CDR3 consists of 12 residues. The V gene end was trimmed by 2 bases and the J gene end by 9 bases; junction bases not matched to a gene: 4. CDR3 sequence reads: CASSFSGGRQYF. The CDR3 coding sequence is TGTGCCAGCAGCTTCTCAGGGGGCCGGCAGTACTTC. Looking up the rest from reference TRBV5-4 and TRBJ2-7 gives the full variable domain: ETGVTQSPTHLIKTRGQQVTLRCSSQSGHNTVSWYQQALGQGPQFIFQYYREEENGRGNFPPRFSGLQFPNYSSELNVNALELDDSALYLCASSFSGGRQYFGPGTRLTVT.

The chain has TRBV7-8 and TRBJ2-7; 9 nucleotides align to TRBD1. V lost 6 bases, J lost 4 bases, and 10 bases stayed unmatched. The germline V gene encodes CDR1 SGHVS and CDR2 FQNEAQ. This CDR3 has 15 residues. The CDR3 reads CASSPDRGAFYEQYF. Here the CDR3 DNA reads TGTGCCAGCAGTCCGGACAGGGGAGCCTTTTACGAGCAGTACTTC.

This chain joins TRBV5-1 and TRBJ2-5; TRBD1 is a possible D gene (6 bases). V was shortened by 5 bases and J by 3 bases, with 11 bases between the two germline ends. The CDR3 contains 13 residues. Germline V gene data show CDR1 as SGHRS and CDR2 as YFSETQ. The CDR3 region is CASRFAGEETQYF. The CDR3 bases are TGCGCCAGCAGATTTGCAGGGGAAGAGACCCAGTACTTC.

This clonotype was seen a few times. This chain uses TRBV12-3 or TRBV12-4 with TRBJ2-6; 8 nucleotides match TRBD1. CDR3 length: 17 residues. Germline trimming cut 6 bases from V and 2 bases from J; bases unmatched to any gene: 9. The CDR3 reads CASSSDRERTGANVLTF. CDR3 coding DNA: TGTGCCAGCAGCTCGGACAGGGAAAGGACTGGGGCCAACGTCCTGACTTTC.

The chain links TRBV14 to TRBJ2-5; D is unclear. Trimming cost V 7 bases and J 0 bases, with 9 bases left between them. The CDR3 spans 13 residues. Germline V gene lookup returns CDR1 SGHDN and CDR2 FVKESK. The CDR3 nucleotides read TGTGCCAGCAACACAGACAACCAAGAGACCCAGTACTTC. Its translation is CASNTDNQETQYF.

The chain has TRBV5-6 and TRBJ1-2; possibly TRBD1 for D (5 bases). Trimming shortened V by 1 base and J by 4 bases, and 11 bases separated the two germline ends. The CDR3 spans 14 residues. In germline, CDR1 is SGHDT, CDR2 YYEEEE. The CDR3 nucleotides are TGTGCCAGCAGCTTGCACCAGGGTGGCTATGGCTACACCTTC. It is translated as CASSLHQGGYGYTF.

This clonotype was found many times. The chain is built from TRBV5-1 and TRBJ2-1; D gene ambiguous. The germline gives CDR1 SGHRS, CDR2 YFSETQ. The CDR3 covers 15 residues. The V gene lost 2 bases and the J gene lost 9 bases, with 18 bases spanning the gap. CDR3 loop: CASSFSDLGVREQFF. CDR3 bases: TGCGCCAGCAGCTTTTCAGATCTGGGCGTCCGTGAGCAGTTCTTC.

In this sample, this clonotype turned up a few times. J is TRBJ1-2 and V is TRBV25-1; D not resolved. Trimming shortened V by 2 bases and J by 8 bases, and 9 bases separated the two germline ends. This CDR3 contains 12 residues. Looked up from germline, CDR1 is MGHDK and CDR2 is SYGVNS. The CDR3 DNA reads TGTGCCAGCAGTGAACCGGGGTACGGCTACACCTTC. Its translation: CASSEPGYGYTF.

This chain joins TRBV7-2 and TRBJ2-1; D perhaps matches TRBD2 (5 bases). The germline V gene encodes CDR1 SGHTA and CDR2 FQGNSA. Trimming cost V 5 bases and J 8 bases, with 19 bases left between them. CDR3 length: 15 amino acids. CDR3 sequence reads: CASSPLSLAGYEQFF. The CDR3 coding sequence is TGTGCCAGCAGCCCCTTAAGCCTAGCAGGCTATGAGCAGTTCTTC.

V gene TRBV4-1 combines with J gene TRBJ1-2, with TRBD1 identical over 7 bases. The V gene end was trimmed by 1 base and the J gene end by 9 bases; junction bases not matched to a gene: 11. Germline V gene lookup returns CDR1 MGHRA and CDR2 YSYEKL. The CDR3 length is 15 residues. CDR3 loop: CASSQVKETGTSYTF. As DNA, the CDR3 is TGCGCCAGCAGCCAAGTCAAGGAGACAGGGACTAGCTACACCTTC.